This TCR beta chain was sequenced during a study of blood T cell repertoires in COVID-19 (dated by TCRdb to about 2020). General notes on the study: Samples covering the acute and convalescent phases of COVID-19 were provided by collaborators in the United States, Italy and Spain. The repertoires were released in a freely available public database meant as a resource for research on the immune response to SARS-CoV-2. Where available, HLA class I and class II types were obtained from metadata supplied by the sample provider rather than from assay-based typing. Deeply sampled blood TCRbeta repertoires from subjects exposed to, actively infected with, or recovered from COVID-19 were included in the dataset. The prospective study material was composed of cDNA or gDNA derived from T cells, B-cell-depleted T cells, or PBMCs. The sample metadata nearly always contained a de-identified subject ID, COVID-19 status, age in years and sex. Samples came from the ongoing ImmuneRACE study (first 160 participants) plus 1,254 subjects from 6 global collaborators.

TCRbeta CDR3 regions were amplified from genomic DNA using the immunoSEQ Assay, a bias-controlled multiplex PCR. As for the original processing: The number of nucleated cells in each sample was estimated from the amplification of reference gene primers within the assay. To quantify the absolute abundance of each unique TCRbeta CDR3 rearrangement, sequence reads were collapsed and filtered. For each sample, productive Simpson clonality was calculated by taking the square root of Simpson's diversity index across productive rearrangements. In TCRdb, the immuneACCESS table is reduced to in-frame sequences with V and J assigned. These tables do not hold every clone; where another copy was compared, an unresolved V gene accounts for under half, and the others remain unexplained. D and trimming come from the DNA, and the V and J calls and clone size come from that table. This sample holds about 15,000 clones; about 87% were observed only once. The ten largest make up more than 8.5% of the sample.

Whole blood was collected in K2EDTA tubes by collaborating institutions according to the institutions' own protocols. For TCRbeta analysis, collaborator samples were shipped as frozen whole blood, as isolated PBMCs, or as DNA extracted from either sample type. Concerning this clone itself: No antigen is known for it. No per-base quality is available; no much larger clone lies one base away.

The CDR3 spans 13 residues, from the cysteine through the phenylalanine. Only CDR3 DNA remains: 39 bases, in frame from the first base. CDR1 and CDR2 were assigned from the germline V gene as SGHAT and FQNNGV. The V end loses 8 bases and the J end loses 6 bases, and a stretch of 14 bases separates them. The research as a whole found: The quantity of clinical and demographic metadata differed by source and by participant and was supplied without curation.

The sequence derives from a human donor in a cohort sampled during active COVID-19. Source material: peripheral blood. Here the chain combines TRBV11-2 and TRBJ2-1, with the identity of the D gene unclear. In nucleotide form, the sequence is TGTGCCAGCGGTCTTTTTAGCAGCAATGAGCAGTTCTTC. The encoded protein is CASGLFSSNEQFF.